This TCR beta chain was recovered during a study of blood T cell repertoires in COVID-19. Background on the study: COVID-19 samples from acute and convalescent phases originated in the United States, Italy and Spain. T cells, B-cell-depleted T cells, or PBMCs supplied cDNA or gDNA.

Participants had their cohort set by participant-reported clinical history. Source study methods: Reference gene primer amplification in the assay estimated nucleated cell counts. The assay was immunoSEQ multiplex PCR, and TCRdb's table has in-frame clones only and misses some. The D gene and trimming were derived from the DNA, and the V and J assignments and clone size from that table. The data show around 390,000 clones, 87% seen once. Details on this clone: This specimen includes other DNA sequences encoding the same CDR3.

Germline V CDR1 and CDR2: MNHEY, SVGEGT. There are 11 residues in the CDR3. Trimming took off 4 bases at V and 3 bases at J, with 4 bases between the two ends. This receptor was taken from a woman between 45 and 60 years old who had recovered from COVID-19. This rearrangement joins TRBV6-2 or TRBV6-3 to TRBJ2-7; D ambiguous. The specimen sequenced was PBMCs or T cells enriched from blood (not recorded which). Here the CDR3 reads CASSSFYEQYF. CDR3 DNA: TGTGCCAGCAGTTCCTTCTACGAGCAGTACTTC.